This passage covers 17 T cell receptor beta chains from one sample sequenced in a study of OX40 agonist ivuxolimab in advanced cancers. The method was immunoSEQ multiplex PCR; TCRdb's version includes in-frame clones alone and lacks a portion of them. Here the sample spans tens of thousands of clones, nearly 90% being singletons. The material sequenced was CD4+ or CD8+ T cells sorted from blood, taken in a trial of the OX40 agonist ivuxolimab. The source of these receptors is an adult with an advanced solid tumor such as melanoma, head and neck, liver or kidney cancer.

This clone was counted a few times. The chain combines TRBV5-4 with TRBJ1-1, with 8 bases matching TRBD1. V dropped 4 bases and J dropped 8; count of bases not matched to a gene: 7. Germline CDR1 reads SGHNT; CDR2 reads YYREEE (reference sequence). The CDR3 is 13 residues long. The CDR3 sequence is CASSTTGGREAFF. Written as DNA, the CDR3 is TGTGCCAGCAGCACTACAGGGGGAAGAGAAGCTTTCTTT. The full variable domain, completed using reference TRBV5-4 and TRBJ1-1, is ETGVTQSPTHLIKTRGQQVTLRCSSQSGHNTVSWYQQALGQGPQFIFQYYREEENGRGNFPPRFSGLQFPNYSSELNVNALELDDSALYLCASSTTGGREAFFGQGTRLTVV.

The chain links TRBV29-1 to TRBJ2-1; D is undetermined. V gave up 7 bases and J gave up 0 bases, with 16 bases separating them. CDR3 size: 15 residues. Germline V gene data show CDR1 as SQVTM and CDR2 as ANQGSEA. The CDR3, as DNA: TGCAGCGCCCCCCACAGCGCGAGCTCCTACAATGAGCAGTTCTTC. This translates into CSAPHSASSYNEQFF.

The gene calls are TRBV28 and TRBJ1-1, with D uncertain. Looked up from germline, CDR1 is MDHEN and CDR2 is SYDVKM. V was shortened by 5 bases and J by 6 bases, with 13 bases between the two germline ends. The CDR3 extends over 13 amino acids. The CDR3 DNA sequence: TGTGCCAGCAGTGGCCCGAAGCCGCCTGAAGCTTTCTTT. Translating it yields CASSGPKPPEAFF. Full variable domain (remainder filled in from reference TRBV28 and TRBJ1-1): DVKVTQSSRYLVKRTGEKVFLECVQDMDHENMFWYRQDPGLGLRLIYFSYDVKMKEKGDIPEGYSVSREKKERFSLILESASTNQTSMYLCASSGPKPPEAFFGQGTRLTVV.

V is TRBV10-3 and J is TRBJ1-1, with TRBD1 as a possible D gene (5 bases). Trimming removed 3 bases from V and 2 bases from J, with 10 bases in between. The CDR3 has 14 amino acids. Germline CDR1 reads ENHRY; CDR2 reads SYGVKD. The CDR3 DNA reads TGTGCCATCAGTGACGGGGGTATAAACACTGAAGCTTTCTTT. It codes for CAISDGGINTEAFF.

This chain connects TRBV5-4 to TRBJ1-1; D uncertain. Germline V CDR1 and CDR2: SGHNT, YYREEE (reference sequence). Trimming pared 4 bases from V and 5 bases from J, leaving 12 bases between. The CDR3 length is 13 residues. The CDR3 protein is CASSAGPTTEAFF. For the CDR3, the DNA is TGTGCCAGCAGCGCCGGACCAACAACTGAAGCTTTCTTT.

The genes are TRBV9 and TRBJ1-3, with 7 bases lining up with TRBD1. From germline, CDR1 is SGDLS and CDR2 YYNGEE. The J segment lost 1 base and the V segment lost 3 bases, leaving 4 bases of the junction unmatched. The CDR3 is made up of 15 amino acids. CDR3 amino acids: CASSGRQGSGNTIYF. CDR3 bases: TGTGCCAGCAGCGGAAGACAGGGATCTGGAAACACCATATATTTT.

This chain connects TRBV14 to TRBJ2-1, with 12 bases lining up with TRBD2. J gave up 9 bases and V 4 bases, and 16 bases lay outside the gene matches. Germline assignment: CDR1 SGHDN and CDR2 FVKESK. CDR3 length: 18 amino acids. The CDR3 DNA reads TGTGCCAGCAGCCCGGTAGGGCCTCTCGGACTAGCGGGACTTGAGCAGTTCTTC. This translates into CASSPVGPLGLAGLEQFF. Complete variable domain (other parts from reference TRBV14 and TRBJ2-1): EAGVTQFPSHSVIEKGQTVTLRCDPISGHDNLYWYRRVMGKEIKFLLHFVKESKQDESGMPNNRFLAERTGGTYSTLKVQPAELEDSGVYFCASSPVGPLGLAGLEQFFGPGTRLTVL.

The table lists this clone with many counts. The chain employs TRBV7-9 and TRBJ2-5; D may be TRBD1 (7 bases). This CDR3 comprises 15 residues. V dropped 6 bases and J dropped 4 bases, with 18 bases sitting between them. The germline gives CDR1 SEHNR, CDR2 FQNEAQ (reference sequence). The chain's CDR3 is CASSPFQGGGETQYF. In DNA form, the CDR3 reads TGTGCCAGCAGTCCTTTTCAGGGGGGAGGAGAGACCCAGTACTTC.

J is TRBJ1-1 and V is TRBV7-6; no reliable D call. Germline-derived CDR1 and CDR2 are SGHVS and FNYEAQ. CDR3 size: 17 residues. V was cut by 5 bases and J by 1 base, with 20 bases left in between. CDR3 bases: TGTGCCAGCAGCCTGATGATTTTCGGGCGGGGGAACACTGAAGCTTTCTTT. This encodes CASSLMIFGRGNTEAFF.

The genes are TRBV11-3 and TRBJ2-3, with D tentatively TRBD2 (5 bases). In germline, CDR1 is SGHNT, CDR2 YENEEA. Between the trimmed V and J ends, which lost 4 bases and 10 bases, there was a span of 18 bases. The CDR3 contains 14 residues. CDR3 residues: CASSSSTDALAQYF. As DNA, the CDR3 is TGTGCCAGCAGCTCTAGCACAGACGCTCTTGCGCAGTATTTT.

The chain recombines TRBV29-1 with TRBJ2-5; TRBD2 matches 8 bases. V gave up 2 bases and J gave up 5 bases; unmatched junction bases: 7. The CDR3 contains 14 residues. Germline V gene lookup returns CDR1 SQVTM and CDR2 ANQGSEA. The CDR3 is CSVEREGSRETQYF. The CDR3 DNA reads as TGCAGCGTTGAACGGGAGGGGTCACGGGAGACCCAGTACTTC.

The chain uses TRBV4-3 and TRBJ2-1, with D perhaps matching TRBD1 (5 bases). CDR1 is LGHNA and CDR2 is YSLEER in the germline V gene. Trimming removed 0 bases from V and 2 bases from J, with 11 bases in between. This CDR3 comprises 16 residues. The CDR3 DNA sequence: TGCGCCAGCAGCCAAGATTATCAAGGGGCCTACAATGAGCAGTTCTTC. This encodes CASSQDYQGAYNEQFF.

The chain uses TRBV6-5 and TRBJ2-2; the D is unclear. The germline V gene has CDR1 MNHEY and CDR2 SVGAGI. The germline V and J ends were trimmed by 2 bases and 1 base, with 8 bases remaining between them. The CDR3 is made up of 15 amino acids. CDR3 sequence (DNA): TGTGCCAGCAGTTACGATCGGTTGAACACCGGGGAGCTGTTTTTT. This sequence encodes CASSYDRLNTGELFF.

V usage is TRBV9 and J usage is TRBJ2-3; 9 nucleotides agree with TRBD2. The ends lost 4 bases at V and 6 bases at J; junction bases unmatched: 6. Germline CDR1 is SGDLS and CDR2 is YYNGEE. This CDR3 is 14 amino acids long. The CDR3 loop is CASSLSGRMDTQYF. The DNA of the CDR3 is TGTGCCAGCAGCCTTAGCGGGAGAATGGATACGCAGTATTTT.

The CDR3 protein is CASSFPGTGWNTEAFF. CDR3 bases: TGTGCCAGCAGTTTTCCCGGGACAGGGTGGAACACTGAAGCTTTCTTT. This sequence joins TRBV28 and TRBJ1-1; 9 bases agree with TRBD1. The CDR3 has 16 residues. V gave up 3 bases and J gave up 1 base; unmatched junction bases: 6. Germline CDR1 reads MDHEN; CDR2 reads SYDVKM. The whole variable domain, filled in from reference TRBV28 and TRBJ1-1, reads DVKVTQSSRYLVKRTGEKVFLECVQDMDHENMFWYRQDPGLGLRLIYFSYDVKMKEKGDIPEGYSVSREKKERFSLILESASTNQTSMYLCASSFPGTGWNTEAFFGQGTRLTVV.

This clone was detected only once. The chain uses TRBV5-1 and TRBJ1-2; 8 positions agree with TRBD1. The CDR3 runs 15 residues. Trimming removed 2 bases from V and 2 bases from J; junction bases left unmatched: 5. Germline CDR1 and CDR2: SGHRS and YFSETQ. The CDR3 protein is CASSLKGQVNYGYTF. In DNA form, the CDR3 reads TGCGCCAGCAGCTTAAAGGGACAGGTGAACTATGGCTACACCTTC.

This chain connects TRBV4-3 to TRBJ2-1; unclear D gene. This CDR3 spans 13 amino acids. The ends were cut back, 0 bases at V and 7 bases at J, with 7 bases in the middle. CDR1 and CDR2 (germline): LGHNA, YSLEER. CDR3 sequence: CASSQEGWNEQFF. Here the CDR3 DNA reads TGCGCCAGCAGCCAAGAGGGATGGAATGAGCAGTTCTTC.